The 27 T cell receptor beta chains in this list originate from one sample, sequenced in a study of blood T cell repertoires in COVID-19. The repertoire was sequenced with immunoSEQ multiplex PCR; TCRdb's copy has only in-frame clones and lacks some. The table lists roughly 150,000 clones, just under 85% of them singletons. Sequencing input: peripheral blood. Receptors were obtained from a woman of 80 years or more with COVID-19, enrolled during active disease.

The genes are TRBV2 and TRBJ1-3; 8 positions match TRBD1. J gave up 0 bases and V 4 bases, and 2 bases lay outside the gene matches. The CDR3 spans 15 residues. Germline V gene sequence: CDR1 SNHLY, CDR2 FYNNEI. The CDR3: CASSGDRGSGNTIYF. The CDR3 DNA reads TGTGCCAGCAGTGGAGACAGGGGCTCTGGAAACACCATATATTTT. Drawing the rest from reference TRBV2 and TRBJ1-3, the complete variable domain is EPEVTQTPSHQVTQMGQEVILRCVPISNHLYFYWYRQILGQKVEFLVSFYNNEISEKSEIFDDQFSVERPDGSNFTLKIRSTKLEDSAMYFCASSGDRGSGNTIYFGEGSWLTVV.

The V gene is TRBV7-8, the J gene TRBJ2-5, with a possible D match to TRBD2 (5 bases). Trimming cost V 1 base and J 5 bases, with 8 bases left between them. CDR1 and CDR2 (germline): SGHVS, FQNEAQ. CDR3 length: 13 residues. The CDR3 reads CASSLGRGETQYF. The CDR3 DNA reads as TGTGCCAGCAGCTTAGGTCGAGGGGAGACCCAGTACTTC. The variable domain in full, completed from reference TRBV7-8 and TRBJ2-5, reads GAGVSQSPRYKVAKRGQDVALRCDPISGHVSLFWYQQALGQGPEFLTYFQNEAQLDKSGLPSDRFFAERPEGSVSTLKIQRTQQEDSAVYLCASSLGRGETQYFGPGTRLLVL.

V usage is TRBV6-1 and J usage is TRBJ2-3, with D perhaps TRBD2 (5 bases). Trimming took 2 bases from V and 3 from J, leaving 15 bases between them. The CDR3 covers 16 residues. Germline CDR1 MNHNS, CDR2 SASEGT. The CDR3 reads CASSERATGGTDTQYF. CDR3 nucleotide sequence: TGTGCCAGCAGTGAACGGGCGACGGGCGGGACAGATACGCAGTATTTT.

The chain employs TRBV15 and TRBJ1-3; tentatively, D is TRBD1 (5 bases). The length of the CDR3 is 17 residues. Germline lookup yields CDR1 LNHNV and CDR2 YYDKDF (reference sequence). Trimming removed 2 bases at V and 9 bases at J, with 23 bases between. The CDR3 sequence is CATSRNDFGATPSTIYF. CDR3 DNA: TGTGCCACCAGCAGAAACGACTTTGGGGCCACGCCCTCCACCATATATTTT.

The chain joins TRBV7-9 to TRBJ1-1; 11 positions match TRBD1. Per germline, CDR1 SEHNR and CDR2 FQNEAQ (reference sequence). The CDR3 covers 15 residues. The V segment lost 6 bases and the J segment 1 base; nucleotides outside the gene matches: 4. The DNA of the CDR3 is TGTGCCAGCAGACGGACAGGGGGCTCGAACACTGAAGCTTTCTTT. Amino acid sequence: CASRRTGGSNTEAFF.

This clone was seen just once. This chain links TRBV5-4 with TRBJ2-7; 7 bases are shared with TRBD1. Per germline, CDR1 SGHNT and CDR2 YYREEE (reference sequence). With 9 bases clipped from V and 2 bases from J, the junction kept 11 bases outside the gene matches. CDR3 length: 14 residues. The CDR3 spells CATSGTDRTYEQYF. CDR3 nucleotide sequence: TGTGCCACATCAGGGACAGATCGGACCTACGAGCAGTACTTC.

In DNA form, the CDR3 reads TGCGCCAGCAGCTTCACAGGGGCTTCGGGCAGAACTGAAGCTTTCTTT. Translation: CASSFTGASGRTEAFF. This rearrangement joins TRBV5-1 to TRBJ1-1; 7 bases map to TRBD1. CDR3 length equals 16 residues. CDR1 is SGHRS, CDR2 YFSETQ, per germline. Trimming took 2 bases from V and 5 from J; bases not matched to a gene: 12.

This clone was picked up one time. The chain is built from TRBV6-5 and TRBJ1-1; 8 nucleotides agree with TRBD1. The CDR3 covers 15 residues. Germline V gene data show CDR1 as MNHEY and CDR2 as SVGAGI. The V segment lost 6 bases and the J segment 5 bases; nucleotides outside the gene matches: 11. CDR3: CASSRQGRGLTEAFF. In DNA, the CDR3 is TGTGCCAGCAGCCGACAGGGGAGGGGTCTGACTGAAGCTTTCTTT.

The chain recombines TRBV20-1 with TRBJ2-1; 7 bases map to TRBD2. Germline-derived CDR1 and CDR2 are DFQATT and SNEGSKA (reference sequence). CDR3 length: 11 amino acids. J was trimmed by 6 bases and V by 5 bases; bases with no gene match: 1. The CDR3 nucleotides read TGCAGTGCTGGGACTACCAATGAGCAGTTCTTC. This codes for CSAGTTNEQFF.

This sequence joins TRBV20-1 and TRBJ2-1; tentative D call: TRBD1 (5 bases). Germline loops: CDR1 DFQATT, CDR2 SNEGSKA (reference sequence). CDR3 length equals 11 residues. V was pared by 6 bases and J by 8 bases, with 11 bases between. As DNA, the CDR3 is TGCAGTGCGAGCAGGGTGGATGAGCAGTTCTTC. This codes for CSASRVDEQFF.

V and J are TRBV9 and TRBJ2-3, with 7 bases aligning to TRBD2. The V and J ends lost 3 bases and 1 base, in that order; junction bases with no gene match: 8. This CDR3 region has 16 residues. Germline assignment: CDR1 SGDLS and CDR2 YYNGEE. CDR3 in amino acids: CASSAPQRGGTDTQYF. In DNA form, the CDR3 reads TGTGCCAGCAGCGCCCCCCAACGGGGGGGCACAGATACGCAGTATTTT.

DNA of the CDR3: TGTGCCAGCAGCTTAGATGGTCTGGGGCCGTACGAGCAGTACTTC. This translates into CASSLDGLGPYEQYF. The V call is TRBV11-2, the J call TRBJ2-7, with a possible D match to TRBD1 (5 bases). The CDR3 extends over 15 amino acids. The germline V gene encodes CDR1 SGHAT and CDR2 FQNNGV. V gave up 0 bases and J gave up 4 bases, with 13 bases separating them.

The chain uses TRBV16 and TRBJ2-5; 7 bases are shared with TRBD2. The V gene end was trimmed by 2 bases and the J gene end by 5 bases; junction bases not matched to a gene: 5. This CDR3 contains 14 residues. Germline values: CDR1 KGHSY, CDR2 FQNENV. The CDR3 protein is CASSQSGGSETQYF. In nucleotides, the CDR3 is TGTGCCAGCAGCCAAAGTGGCGGGAGTGAGACCCAGTACTTC.

The chain combines TRBV10-2 with TRBJ1-5; maybe TRBD1 (6 bases). Germline lookup yields CDR1 WSHSY and CDR2 SAAADI. The CDR3 extends over 15 amino acids. V dropped 0 bases and J dropped 6 bases, with 12 bases sitting between them. The CDR3 sequence is CASSESQVGGQPQHF. CDR3 sequence (DNA): TGCGCCAGCAGTGAGTCCCAGGTAGGGGGTCAGCCCCAGCATTTT.

The chain employs TRBV9 and TRBJ2-5, with TRBD2 identical over 9 bases. There are 15 residues in the CDR3. The V and J ends lost 0 bases and 5 bases, in that order; junction bases with no gene match: 5. Germline-derived CDR1 and CDR2 are SGDLS and YYNGEE. The CDR3 is CASSVGAGGRETQYF. The CDR3 bases are TGTGCCAGCAGCGTAGGCGCGGGGGGGCGGGAGACCCAGTACTTC. Full variable domain (rest looked up from reference TRBV9 and TRBJ2-5): DSGVTQTPKHLITATGQRVTLRCSPRSGDLSVYWYQQSLDQGLQFLIQYYNGEERAKGNILERFSAQQFPDLHSELNLSSLELGDSALYFCASSVGAGGRETQYFGPGTRLLVL.

The genes are TRBV5-4 and TRBJ2-2; no reliable D call. V was trimmed by 3 bases and J by 0 bases, leaving 3 bases between them. CDR3 length: 13 residues. CDR1 SGHNT and CDR2 YYREEE come from the germline V gene (reference sequence). The CDR3 nucleotides read TGTGCCAGCAGCTCCGCGAACACCGGGGAGCTGTTTTTT. It specifies CASSSANTGELFF. Based on the CDR3 plus reference TRBV5-4 and TRBJ2-2, the full variable domain is ETGVTQSPTHLIKTRGQQVTLRCSSQSGHNTVSWYQQALGQGPQFIFQYYREEENGRGNFPPRFSGLQFPNYSSELNVNALELDDSALYLCASSSANTGELFFGEGSRLTVL.

The J gene is TRBJ1-5, the V gene TRBV19; D is perhaps TRBD1 (6 bases). Trimming removed 9 bases at V and 0 bases at J, with 9 bases between. The length of the CDR3 is 13 residues. Germline V CDR1 and CDR2: LNHDA, SQIVND (reference sequence). CDR3 amino acids: CASRTDSNQPQHF. The CDR3 bases are TGTGCCAGCCGGACAGATAGCAATCAGCCCCAGCATTTT.

The V gene is TRBV9, the J gene TRBJ2-5; 13 bases align to TRBD2. The junction had 4 bases not matched to a gene; V was cut back by 3 bases and J by 5 bases. Germline values: CDR1 SGDLS, CDR2 YYNGEE. CDR3 length: 15 amino acids. This CDR3 reads CASSAGLAGVETQYF. The DNA for the CDR3 is TGTGCCAGCAGCGCCGGACTAGCGGGAGTCGAGACCCAGTACTTC.

This sequence joins TRBV28 and TRBJ1-2, with 7 bases aligning to TRBD1. Germline lookup yields CDR1 MDHEN and CDR2 SYDVKM. CDR3 length: 11 amino acids. The ends lost 7 bases at V and 7 bases at J; junction bases unmatched: 3. CDR3 residues: CASNAGGGYTF. CDR3 nucleotides: TGTGCCAGCAACGCAGGGGGTGGCTACACCTTC.

This chain connects TRBV2 to TRBJ1-5; D perhaps matches TRBD1 (6 bases). Germline loops: CDR1 SNHLY, CDR2 FYNNEI. The length of the CDR3 is 13 residues. Trimming cost V 10 bases and J 6 bases, with 16 bases left between them. The CDR3 bases are TGTGCCACCCGACAGGACTTCGGTCAGCCCCAGCATTTT. It specifies CATRQDFGQPQHF.

The V and J genes are TRBV12-3 or TRBV12-4 and TRBJ2-1; D might be TRBD1 (6 bases). V was trimmed by 5 bases and J by 5 bases, leaving 10 bases between them. This CDR3 has 13 amino acids. This CDR3 is CASSPGQNNEQFF. The CDR3 DNA reads TGTGCCAGCAGTCCGGGACAAAACAATGAGCAGTTCTTC.

The gene calls are TRBV6-5 and TRBJ1-6; TRBD1 matches 9 bases. The ends lost 6 bases at V and 9 bases at J; junction bases unmatched: 6. The CDR3 has 14 residues. Germline CDR1 and CDR2: MNHEY and SVGAGI. In DNA form, the CDR3 reads TGTGCCAGCAGCAGCGACAGGGGGAGTTCACCCCTCCACTTT. Amino acids: CASSSDRGSSPLHF.

The V gene is TRBV6-2 or TRBV6-3, the J gene TRBJ2-5; no reliable D call. The CDR3 length is 13 residues. V lost 3 bases and J lost 5, with 10 bases in between. CDR1 MNHEY and CDR2 SVGEGT come from the germline V gene. The CDR3 reads CASSYLHGETQYF. The CDR3 coding sequence is TGTGCCAGCAGTTATCTTCACGGGGAGACCCAGTACTTC.

The chain employs TRBV12-3 or TRBV12-4 and TRBJ2-2; D is possibly TRBD1 (5 bases). The germline V and J ends were trimmed by 4 bases and 4 bases, with 7 bases remaining between them. The CDR3 has 13 residues. The CDR3 is CASSSGPTGELFF. The CDR3 region has the DNA TGTGCCAGCAGTTCAGGGCCCACCGGGGAGCTGTTTTTT.

The chain links TRBV21-1 to TRBJ2-1; the table names TRBD1, a call not compared with the DNA. TRBV21-1 is reported as a pseudogene. The CDR3 is made up of 17 amino acids. The CDR3 DNA sequence: TGTGCCAGCAGCAAAGTACTACCGGGACAGGGTCCCAATGAGCAGTTCTTC. This gives the protein CASSKVLPGQGPNEQFF.

The CDR3 loop reads CASSPEGQGTDTQYF. In DNA form, the CDR3 reads TGTGCCAGCAGCCCCGAGGGACAGGGGACAGATACGCAGTATTTT. J is TRBJ2-3 and V is TRBV3-1 (or the pseudogene TRBV3-2), with 10 bases matching TRBD1. Germline CDR1 reads LGHDT; CDR2 reads YNNKEL (reference sequence). This CDR3 is 15 amino acids long. J was trimmed by 3 bases and V by 4 bases; bases with no gene match: 4.

This clone was counted once. The chain couples TRBV4-1 to TRBJ1-5; maybe TRBD1 (5 bases). This CDR3 is built from 15 residues. V lost 2 bases, J lost 7 bases, and 15 bases lay in between. Germline assignment: CDR1 MGHRA and CDR2 YSYEKL. The CDR3: CASSQTGGFGQPQHF. CDR3 bases: TGCGCCAGCAGCCAAACGGGGGGATTTGGGCAGCCCCAGCATTTT.